A single sample gave rise to the 6 T cell receptor beta chains below, sequenced in a study of Tregs in tolerant kidney transplant recipients. Sequenced by immunoSEQ multiplex PCR; TCRdb stores in-frame clones only, minus some. The sample lists about 77,000 clones, roughly 98% occurring once. Sequencing was performed on CD4+ T cells from blood, taken before the transplant. These receptors came from a human donor who received a combined kidney and bone marrow transplant.

The chain has TRBV5-1 and TRBJ2-7; 7 nucleotides align to TRBD1. The V gene end was trimmed by 3 bases and the J gene end by 6 bases; junction bases not matched to a gene: 3. The CDR3 length is 12 residues. Germline CDR1 and CDR2: SGHRS and YFSETQ. Here the CDR3 reads CASSWGQFEQYF. The DNA for the CDR3 is TGCGCCAGCAGCTGGGGACAGTTCGAGCAGTACTTC.

This rearrangement joins TRBV7-2 to TRBJ2-3; tentative D call: TRBD2 (7 bases). Germline V lookup: CDR1 SGHTA, CDR2 FQGNSA. This CDR3 is 17 amino acids long. The germline V and J ends were trimmed by 6 bases and 2 bases, with 21 bases remaining between them. CDR3 coding DNA: TGTGCCAGCAGTGTAAGGGGGTCTAGCGGTAACACAGATACGCAGTATTTT. Protein: CASSVRGSSGNTDTQYF.

This chain joins TRBV10-3 and TRBJ1-6; unclear D gene. Trimming cost V 6 bases and J 10 bases, with 13 bases left between them. The CDR3 runs 13 residues. Looked up from germline, CDR1 is ENHRY and CDR2 is SYGVKD. CDR3 sequence reads: CAISTSPSSPLHF. In DNA, the CDR3 is TGTGCCATCAGCACATCGCCGTCCTCACCCCTCCACTTT.

This clone showed up just once. The J gene is TRBJ1-6, the V gene TRBV5-6; a possible D gene is TRBD1 (5 bases). The length of the CDR3 is 14 residues. CDR1 and CDR2 from the germline V gene are SGHDT and YYEEEE. V shed 4 bases and J shed 10 bases, with 15 bases lying between them. CDR3 loop: CASSLRGFGSPLHF. CDR3 nucleotide sequence: TGTGCCAGCAGCCTCCGGGGGTTTGGGTCACCCCTCCACTTT.

This rearrangement joins TRBV11-2 to TRBJ2-1; 9 positions match TRBD1. V trimming: 3 bases; J trimming: 5 bases; junction bases outside the gene matches: 5. Germline CDR1 is SGHAT and CDR2 is FQNNGV. The CDR3 runs to 15 residues. CDR3 DNA sequence: TGTGCCAGCAGCTTCGGGACAGGGAGAAACAATGAGCAGTTCTTC. This translates into CASSFGTGRNNEQFF.

The chain carries TRBV29-1 and TRBJ1-2, with a tentative D call TRBD1 (6 bases). The CDR3 has 14 residues. Germline V gene lookup returns CDR1 SQVTM and CDR2 ANQGSEA. V lost 7 bases, J lost 2 bases, and 17 bases lay in between. CDR3 nucleotides: TGCAGCGCCGACTTGGTTGGACAGAACTATGGCTACACCTTC. Translating gives CSADLVGQNYGYTF.